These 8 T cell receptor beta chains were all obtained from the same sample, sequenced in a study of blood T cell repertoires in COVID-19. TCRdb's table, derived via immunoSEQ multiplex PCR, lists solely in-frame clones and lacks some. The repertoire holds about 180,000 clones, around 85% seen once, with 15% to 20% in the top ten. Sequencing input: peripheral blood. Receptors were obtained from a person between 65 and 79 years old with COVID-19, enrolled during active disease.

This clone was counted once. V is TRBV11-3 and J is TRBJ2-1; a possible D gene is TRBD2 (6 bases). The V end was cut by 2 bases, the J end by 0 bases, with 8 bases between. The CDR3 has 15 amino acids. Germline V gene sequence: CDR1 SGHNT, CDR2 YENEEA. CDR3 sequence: CASSLRGSSYNEQFF. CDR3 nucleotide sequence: TGTGCCAGCAGCTTACGGGGGAGCTCCTACAATGAGCAGTTCTTC.

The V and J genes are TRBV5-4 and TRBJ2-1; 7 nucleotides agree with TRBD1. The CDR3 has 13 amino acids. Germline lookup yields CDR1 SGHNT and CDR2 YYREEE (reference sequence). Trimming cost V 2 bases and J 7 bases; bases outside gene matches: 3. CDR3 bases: TGTGCCAGCAGCTTAAGGGGGCAGAATGAGCAGTTCTTC. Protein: CASSLRGQNEQFF.

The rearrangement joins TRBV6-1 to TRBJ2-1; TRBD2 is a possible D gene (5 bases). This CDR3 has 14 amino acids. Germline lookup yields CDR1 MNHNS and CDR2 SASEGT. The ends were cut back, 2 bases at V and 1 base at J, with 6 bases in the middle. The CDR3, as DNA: TGTGCCAGCAGTGAACAGCGGTCCTACAATGAGCAGTTCTTC. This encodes CASSEQRSYNEQFF.

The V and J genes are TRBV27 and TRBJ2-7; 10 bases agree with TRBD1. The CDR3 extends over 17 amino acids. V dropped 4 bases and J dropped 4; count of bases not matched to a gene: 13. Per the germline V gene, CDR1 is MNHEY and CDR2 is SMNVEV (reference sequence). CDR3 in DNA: TGTGCCAGCAGTTCAGTAGGAATGGACAGGGGGTCGTACGAGCAGTACTTC. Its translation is CASSSVGMDRGSYEQYF.

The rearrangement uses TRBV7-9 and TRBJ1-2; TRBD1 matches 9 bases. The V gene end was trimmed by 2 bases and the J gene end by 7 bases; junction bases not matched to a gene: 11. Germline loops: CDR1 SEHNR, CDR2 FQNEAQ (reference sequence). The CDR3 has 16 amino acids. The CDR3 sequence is CASSLHGDRDSGGYTF. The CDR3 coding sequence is TGTGCCAGCAGCTTACATGGGGACAGGGACAGTGGTGGCTACACCTTC.

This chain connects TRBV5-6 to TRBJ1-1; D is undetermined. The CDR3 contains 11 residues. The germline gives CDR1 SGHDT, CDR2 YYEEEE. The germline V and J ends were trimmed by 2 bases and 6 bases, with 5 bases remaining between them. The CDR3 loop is CASSFDSEAFF. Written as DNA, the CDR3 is TGTGCCAGCAGCTTTGACTCTGAAGCTTTCTTT.

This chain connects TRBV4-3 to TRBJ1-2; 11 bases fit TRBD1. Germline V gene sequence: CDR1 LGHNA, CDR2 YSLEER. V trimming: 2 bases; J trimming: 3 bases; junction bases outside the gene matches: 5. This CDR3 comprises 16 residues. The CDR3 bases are TGCGCCAGCAGCCAATCGGGACAGGGGGGGCACTATGGCTACACCTTC. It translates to CASSQSGQGGHYGYTF.

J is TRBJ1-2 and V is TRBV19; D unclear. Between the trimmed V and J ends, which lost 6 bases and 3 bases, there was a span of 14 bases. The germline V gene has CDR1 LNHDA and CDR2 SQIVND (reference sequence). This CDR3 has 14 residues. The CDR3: CASSPDVGDYGYTF. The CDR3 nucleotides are TGTGCCAGTAGCCCTGATGTGGGAGACTATGGCTACACCTTC.